This entry describes one T cell receptor beta chain. As yet, its antigen is unknown. cDNA libraries for TCR alpha and TCR beta, carrying sample barcodes and UMIs, came from 5'RACE with constant-segment primers. Via MiXCR, TCRdb re-called the 5' RACE reads, giving one row per CDR3 protein. The data show about 290,000 distinct CDR3 sequences, about 15% seen once. J gave up 4 bases and V 6 bases, and 2 bases lay outside the gene matches. The CDR3 extends over 11 amino acids. CDR1 DFQATT and CDR2 SNEGSKA come from the germline V gene (reference sequence). The entry originates in a study of T-cell memory formation after mild COVID-19. Notes on the study in general: Pre-infection memory already had some responding clones, implying cross-reactive memory joined. Clones contracting over day 15 to 85 were CD4/CD8 balanced, with later expanders leaning CD4+.

The rearrangement joins TRBV20-1 to TRBJ1-2; 7 nucleotides align to TRBD1. The clonotype originates from a man aged 18-30 years who had mild COVID-19 (a few samples of this study predate the infection). Cell type and time point are not known. Sequenced: PBMCs or a T cell subset sorted from them (not recorded which). The DNA of the CDR3 is TGCAGTGCCAGGGACAGCTATGGCTACACCTTC. Its protein product is CSARDSYGYTF.